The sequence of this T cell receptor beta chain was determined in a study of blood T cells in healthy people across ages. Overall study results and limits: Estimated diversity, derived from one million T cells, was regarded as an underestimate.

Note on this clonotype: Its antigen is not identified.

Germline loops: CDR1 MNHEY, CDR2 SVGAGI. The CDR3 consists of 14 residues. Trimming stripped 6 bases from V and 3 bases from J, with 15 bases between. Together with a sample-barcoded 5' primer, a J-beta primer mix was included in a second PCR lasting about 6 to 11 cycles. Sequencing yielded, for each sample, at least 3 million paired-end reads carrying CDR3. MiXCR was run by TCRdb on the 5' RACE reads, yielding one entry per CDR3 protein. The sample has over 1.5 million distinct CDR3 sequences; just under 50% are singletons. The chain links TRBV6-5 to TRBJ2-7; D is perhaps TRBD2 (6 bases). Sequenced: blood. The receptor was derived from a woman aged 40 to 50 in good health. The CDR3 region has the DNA TGTGCCAGCAGGCGGGGACCCAGGGACTACGAGCAGTACTTC. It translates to CASRRGPRDYEQYF.